This T cell receptor (beta chain) was found in a study of cytomegalovirus exposure and HLA in healthy donors. The study's findings and limits: A few CMV-associated chains proved CMV antigen-specific in vitro. Earlier analysis looked at TCR beta V segments, and most were productive about 90% or about 30% of the time. In a later analysis, several top co-occurrence clusters appeared linked to parvovirus B19, influenza, CMV and Epstein-Barr virus.

Notes on this clone: The antigen remains undetermined.

Use of 60 Vbeta and 13 Jbeta primers characterized the PCR. Produced via immunoSEQ multiplex PCR; TCRdb's table is partial and in-frame only. The data contain approximately 150,000 clones, approximately 80% of them seen just once; the ten biggest clones take up 3.7%. The CDR3 consists of 15 residues. Trimming took off 1 base at V and 5 bases at J, with 12 bases between the two ends. Germline V gene sequence: CDR1 SGHTA, CDR2 FQGNSA. Regarding donors, all were healthy bone marrow donors. The chain carries TRBV7-2 and TRBJ1-5; D gene ambiguous. The receptor comes from a man between 25 and 39 years old in good health and CMV-seropositive. Sequencing used PBMCs. CDR3 sequence: CASSLVEGSDQPQHF. The CDR3, as DNA: TGTGCCAGCAGCTTAGTGGAAGGGAGCGATCAGCCCCAGCATTTT.